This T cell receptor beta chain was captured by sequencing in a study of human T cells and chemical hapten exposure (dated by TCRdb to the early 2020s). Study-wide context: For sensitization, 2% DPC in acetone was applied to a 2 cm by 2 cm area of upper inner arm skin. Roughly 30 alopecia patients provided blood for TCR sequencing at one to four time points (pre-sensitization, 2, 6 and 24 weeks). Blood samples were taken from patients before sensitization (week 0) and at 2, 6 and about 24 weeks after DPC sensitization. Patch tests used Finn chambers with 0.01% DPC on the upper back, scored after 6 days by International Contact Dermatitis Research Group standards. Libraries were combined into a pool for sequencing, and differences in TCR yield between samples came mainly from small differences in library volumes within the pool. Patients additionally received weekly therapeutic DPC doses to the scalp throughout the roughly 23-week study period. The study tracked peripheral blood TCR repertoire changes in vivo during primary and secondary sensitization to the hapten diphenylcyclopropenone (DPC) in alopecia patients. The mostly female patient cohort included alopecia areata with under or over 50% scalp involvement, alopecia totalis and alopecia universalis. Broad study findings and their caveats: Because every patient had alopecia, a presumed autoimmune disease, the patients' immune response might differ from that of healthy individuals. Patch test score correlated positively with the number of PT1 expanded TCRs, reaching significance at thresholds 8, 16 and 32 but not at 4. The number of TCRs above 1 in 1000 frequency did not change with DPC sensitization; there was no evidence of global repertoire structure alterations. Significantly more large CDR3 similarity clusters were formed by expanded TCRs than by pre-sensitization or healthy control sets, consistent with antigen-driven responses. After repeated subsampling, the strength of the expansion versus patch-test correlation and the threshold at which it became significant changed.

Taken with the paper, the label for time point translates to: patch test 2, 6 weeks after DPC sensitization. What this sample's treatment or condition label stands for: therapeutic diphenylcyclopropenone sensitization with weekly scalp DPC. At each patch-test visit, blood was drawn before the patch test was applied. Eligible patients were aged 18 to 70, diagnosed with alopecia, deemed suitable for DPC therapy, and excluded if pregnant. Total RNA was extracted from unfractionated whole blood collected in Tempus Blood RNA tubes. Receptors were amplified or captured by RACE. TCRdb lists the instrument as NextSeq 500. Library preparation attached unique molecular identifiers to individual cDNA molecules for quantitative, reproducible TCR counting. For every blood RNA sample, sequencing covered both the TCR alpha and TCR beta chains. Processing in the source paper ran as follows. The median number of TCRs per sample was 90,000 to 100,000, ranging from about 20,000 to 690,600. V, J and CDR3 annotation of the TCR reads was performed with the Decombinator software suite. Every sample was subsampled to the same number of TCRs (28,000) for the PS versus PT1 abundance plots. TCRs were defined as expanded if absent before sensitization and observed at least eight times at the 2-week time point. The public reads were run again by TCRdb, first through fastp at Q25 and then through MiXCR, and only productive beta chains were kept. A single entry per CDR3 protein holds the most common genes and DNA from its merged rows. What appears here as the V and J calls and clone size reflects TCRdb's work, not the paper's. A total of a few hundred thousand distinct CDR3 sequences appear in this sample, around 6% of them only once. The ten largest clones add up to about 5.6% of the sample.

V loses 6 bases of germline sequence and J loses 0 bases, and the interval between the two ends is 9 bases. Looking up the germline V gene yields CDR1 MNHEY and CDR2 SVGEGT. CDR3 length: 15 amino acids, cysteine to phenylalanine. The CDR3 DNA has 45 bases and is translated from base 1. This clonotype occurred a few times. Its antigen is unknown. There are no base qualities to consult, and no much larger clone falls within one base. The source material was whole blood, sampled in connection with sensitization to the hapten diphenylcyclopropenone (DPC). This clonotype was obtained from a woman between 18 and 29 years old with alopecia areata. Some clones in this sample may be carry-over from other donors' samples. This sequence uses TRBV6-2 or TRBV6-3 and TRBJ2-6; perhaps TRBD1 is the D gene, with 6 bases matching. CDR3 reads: CASSKGDSGANVLTF. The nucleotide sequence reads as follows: TGTGCCAGCAGCAAGGGGGACTCTGGGGCCAACGTCCTGACTTTC.